The T cell receptor (beta chain) described here comes from a study of T-cell reconstitution after alpha-beta-depleted transplantation in children. General study points: Newly produced T cells mostly provided counts and TCRbeta diversity after one year, as hyperexpanded clones declined. The origin of alpha-beta T cells about two months after transplant was reportedly several hundred expanded graft clones.

Unique molecular identifiers tagged the TCRbeta library. TCRdb re-called the PCR reads with MiXCR, one entry per CDR3 protein. The profile shows approximately 47,000 distinct CDR3 sequences, about 50% of them singletons. Germline V gene data show CDR1 as MNHEY and CDR2 as SVGEGT. Trimming took 8 bases from V and 2 from J; bases not matched to a gene: 9. This CDR3 is built from 15 residues. Only a few counts were recorded for this clonotype. Its antigen is unidentified. The clonotype was recovered from a boy younger than two with SCID, due to receive a stem cell transplant. The V call is TRBV6-2 or TRBV6-3, the J call TRBJ2-3; TRBD1 matches 8 bases. Sequencing was performed on peripheral blood, taken before TCRalphabeta/CD19-depleted stem cell transplant. The CDR3 DNA follows: TGTGCCAGCCACGGGACAGGCGCACACACAGATACGCAGTATTTT. This gives the protein CASHGTGAHTDTQYF.